Listed below are T cell receptor beta chains from one sample, sequenced in a study of pediatric ulcerative colitis. The method was immunoSEQ multiplex PCR; TCRdb's version includes in-frame clones alone and lacks a portion of them. The table shows roughly 64,000 clones, with 80% to 90% occurring only once. Source material: blood. These receptors came from a boy between 10 and 17 years old with severe ulcerative colitis. Both conserved end residues are part of each CDR3. Fields, in order: CDR3 DNA, CDR3 protein, V gene, D gene, J gene, clone size. D genes are given only for firm matches. Clone size, where shown, is once, few, many, or a class for clones that have expanded.

TGCGCCAGCAGCTTGGCCAACCAAGAGACCCAGTACTTC,CASSLANQETQYF,TRBV5-1,.,TRBJ2-5,.
TGTGCCAGCAGCTCGTCTAGCGGGAGCCAAGAGACCCAGTACTTC,CASSSSSGSQETQYF,TRBV11-2,TRBD2,TRBJ2-5,.
TGTGCCAGCGGTTGGACGAACACCGGGGAGCTGTTTTTT,CASGWTNTGELFF,TRBV6-6,.,TRBJ2-2,.
TGTGCCAGCAGCGCACATAGCAATGAGCAGTTCTTC,CASSAHSNEQFF,TRBV9,.,TRBJ2-1,.
TGTGCCAGCAGCGTATCAGGTGCGGGAGGAAGTACAGATACGCAGTATTTT,CASSVSGAGGSTDTQYF,TRBV9,TRBD2,TRBJ2-3,.
TGTGCCAGCAGCTACACGGGACACGAAGCCTACGAGCAGTACTTC,CASSYTGHEAYEQYF,TRBV11-2,.,TRBJ2-7,.
TGTGCCTGGAGTGGAGGGGACGTGAACACTGAAGCTTTCTTT,CAWSGGDVNTEAFF,TRBV30,.,TRBJ1-1,.
TGTGCCGGCTATGGCTACACCTTC,CAGYGYTF,TRBV30,.,TRBJ1-2,.
TGTGCCAGCAGTGAAGTATTGTTGGTTAGCGGGACTTACGAGCAGTACTTC,CASSEVLLVSGTYEQYF,TRBV6-1,TRBD2,TRBJ2-7,.
TGTGCCATCAGTAGCACCTACGAGCAGTACTTC,CAISSTYEQYF,TRBV10-3,.,TRBJ2-7,.
TGTGCCAGCAGTTACCGGGACAGTGTGCTAAATGGCTACACCTTC,CASSYRDSVLNGYTF,TRBV6-5,TRBD1,TRBJ1-2,.
TGTGCCAGCAGCTATGTGCGTAGCTCCTACGAGCAGTACTTC,CASSYVRSSYEQYF,TRBV5-6,.,TRBJ2-7,.
TGTGCCAGCAGCCTGACAGGGGGCACGCGCGGCTACACCTTC,CASSLTGGTRGYTF,TRBV6-5,TRBD1,TRBJ1-2,once
TGTGCCAGCAGCGTTGGCGATAGGCGGGAGCTGTTTTTT,CASSVGDRRELFF,TRBV9,.,TRBJ2-2,.
TGTGCCAGCAGTTTAGCGGGGTTAGGAGAGACCCAGTACTTC,CASSLAGLGETQYF,TRBV27,.,TRBJ2-5,.
TGTGCCAGCAGTTTATCTAGCCCGACACCCACTGAAGGGGAGCAGTACTTC,CASSLSSPTPTEGEQYF,TRBV27,.,TRBJ2-7,.
TGTGCCAGCGCGGGGCTAGCGGGCTACGAGCAGTACTTC,CASAGLAGYEQYF,TRBV6-6,TRBD2,TRBJ2-7,.
TGTGCCTGGAGAGCCAAGGGGACACCACTTTCAGATACGCAGTATTTT,CAWRAKGTPLSDTQYF,TRBV30,.,TRBJ2-3,.
TGTGCCAGCAGCTTAGTTTTATACGAGCAGTACTTC,CASSLVLYEQYF,TRBV7-8,.,TRBJ2-7,.
TGTGCCAGCAGCCAAGTGACAGGGCGACTCACTGAAGCTTTCTTT,CASSQVTGRLTEAFF,TRBV14,TRBD1,TRBJ1-1,few
TGTGCCACCAGCGGACAGGGGGGTGGCTACACCTTC,CATSGQGGGYTF,TRBV15,TRBD1,TRBJ1-2,.
TGTGCCAGCATAGCGGGAGCTTACAATGAGCAGTTCTTC,CASIAGAYNEQFF,TRBV6-6,TRBD2,TRBJ2-1,.
TGCGCCAGCAGCCAAGGCCGGGATTACCAAGAGACCCAGTACTTC,CASSQGRDYQETQYF,TRBV4-3,.,TRBJ2-5,.
TGCGCCAGCAGCCAAGAGAGCACAGGCTCCTACGAGCAGTACTTC,CASSQESTGSYEQYF,TRBV4-3,.,TRBJ2-7,.
TGTGCCAGCAGCGAGGGAGGCGGGACCAGCCTCTACACCTTC,CASSEGGGTSLYTF,TRBV14,.,TRBJ1-2,.
TGTGCCAGCAGTTACGGACCCCCCCCCTACGAGCAGTACTTC,CASSYGPPPYEQYF,TRBV6-6,.,TRBJ2-7,.
TGTGCCTTGGACAGGGGGAATGAAAAACTGTTTTTT,CALDRGNEKLFF,TRBV30,TRBD1,TRBJ1-4,.
TGTGCCAGCAGTGCGGGACAGCGAAATCAGCCCCAGCATTTT,CASSAGQRNQPQHF,TRBV2,TRBD1,TRBJ1-5,.
TGTGCCAGTAGCGACAGGGGCACTGAAGCTTTCTTT,CASSDRGTEAFF,TRBV19,TRBD1,TRBJ1-1,.
TGTGCCAGCAGTTTATCATTTACGCACGAGCAGTACTTC,CASSLSFTHEQYF,TRBV27,.,TRBJ2-7,.
TGTGCCAGTAGTATCGATTACGGCCCCTACGAGCAGTACTTC,CASSIDYGPYEQYF,TRBV19,.,TRBJ2-7,.
TGTGCCAGCAGTTACCTTCCCCCGAATGAGCAGTTCTTC,CASSYLPPNEQFF,TRBV6-5,.,TRBJ2-1,.
TGTGCCAGCAGCCATCCGGGACAGATAACCTCTGGGGCCAACGTCCTGACTTTC,CASSHPGQITSGANVLTF,TRBV5-6,TRBD1,TRBJ2-6,.
TGTGCCAGCAGCCCAGCCCCGGGACAGGGGGCCAGGGAGCAGTTCTTC,CASSPAPGQGAREQFF,TRBV14,TRBD1,TRBJ2-1,.
TGTGCCAGCAGCTTAGGGAGGACGGCGATGAACACTGAAGCTTTCTTT,CASSLGRTAMNTEAFF,TRBV7-9,.,TRBJ1-1,.
TGCGCCAGCAGTGAAAACGATGCTATTCCTAGCACAGATACGCAGTATTTT,CASSENDAIPSTDTQYF,TRBV10-2,.,TRBJ2-3,once
TGTGCCAGCAGCTCCAGGGGACCCGCTTGGGGCTACACCTTC,CASSSRGPAWGYTF,TRBV27,.,TRBJ1-2,.
TGTGCCAGCAGTGAGGGCCTGTCCTATGGCTACACCTTC,CASSEGLSYGYTF,TRBV6-1,.,TRBJ1-2,.
TGTGCCAGCGGGACAGGGATGTGGAAGGGCAATCAGCCCCAGCATTTT,CASGTGMWKGNQPQHF,TRBV6-6,TRBD1,TRBJ1-5,.
TGTGCCAGCAGGGACCCAAGCTACGAGCAGTACTTC,CASRDPSYEQYF,TRBV6-1,.,TRBJ2-7,.
TGTGCCATCCAGTTAGCGGGAGAGAGCTCTACCCTGGTTATTCCCAAAAACATTCAGTACTTC,CAIQLAGESSTLVIPKNIQYF,TRBV10-3,TRBD2,TRBJ2-4,.
TGTGCCAGCAGCTTGGTAGAGGACAGGGCCTACACCGGGGAGCTGTTTTTT,CASSLVEDRAYTGELFF,TRBV5-6,TRBD1,TRBJ2-2,few
TGCGCCAGCAGGCGGGGGACCTACACCGGGGAGCTGTTTTTT,CASRRGTYTGELFF,TRBV4-1,TRBD2,TRBJ2-2,.
TGTGCCAGCCGGCCCGGGAGCACCGGGGAGCTGTTTTTT,CASRPGSTGELFF,TRBV6-1,.,TRBJ2-2,.
TGTGCCACCAGCAGAGCCCCCCCTAGGAGCTCCTACAATGAGCAGTTCTTC,CATSRAPPRSSYNEQFF,TRBV15,.,TRBJ2-1,.
TGTGCCGTCGGTGGACTAGCGGGAGTAGGATCCTACGAGCAGTACTTC,CAVGGLAGVGSYEQYF,TRBV10-3,TRBD2,TRBJ2-7,.
TGTGCCAGCAGCCAGTTTGGGGGGAACACTGAAGCTTTCTTT,CASSQFGGNTEAFF,TRBV14,.,TRBJ1-1,.
TGTGCCAGCTCAGCACTAGCGGGAGGGACCAATGAGCAGTTCTTC,CASSALAGGTNEQFF,TRBV18,TRBD2,TRBJ2-1,.
TGTGCCAGCAGTTTAGGAAGGGCCACAGATACGCAGTATTTT,CASSLGRATDTQYF,TRBV27,.,TRBJ2-3,.
TGTGCCAGTACCGAAAGAGGGACAGGGAGAAAAAACTATGGCTACACCTTC,CASTERGTGRKNYGYTF,TRBV19,TRBD1,TRBJ1-2,.
TGTGCCAGCAGTAGAAACCGGCCAGACTACAATGAGCAGTTCTTC,CASSRNRPDYNEQFF,TRBV7-2,.,TRBJ2-1,once
TGTGCCTGGAAGGGGACTAGCGGGAGCCCCAATGAGCAGTTCTTC,CAWKGTSGSPNEQFF,TRBV30,TRBD2,TRBJ2-1,once
TGTGCCAGCAGCTTGATGGATAAGCAAGAGACCCAGTACTTC,CASSLMDKQETQYF,TRBV5-4,.,TRBJ2-5,.
TGTGCCAGCAGTAAAAGGGGCGCTAGCGGAACCTACAATGAGCAGTTCTTC,CASSKRGASGTYNEQFF,TRBV21-1,.,TRBJ2-1,.
TGTGCCAGCAATATAGCGGGAGGTTATGAGCAGTTCTTC,CASNIAGGYEQFF,TRBV28,TRBD2,TRBJ2-1,.
TGTGCCAGCAGCTTAGACACCTACGAGCAGTACTTC,CASSLDTYEQYF,TRBV11-2,.,TRBJ2-7,.
TGTGCCTGGGGAAGGGAAGCTGAAGCTTTCTTT,CAWGREAEAFF,TRBV30,.,TRBJ1-1,once
TGTGCCAGCAGTTTGGGACTAGCTTACGAGCAGTACTTC,CASSLGLAYEQYF,TRBV6-6,TRBD2,TRBJ2-7,.